This TCR beta chain was captured in a study of blood T cell repertoires in COVID-19. Across the study: The analysed material was cDNA or gDNA that came from T cells, B-cell-depleted T cells, or PBMCs.

The CDR3 runs 13 residues. Per germline, CDR1 SQVTM and CDR2 ANQGSEA. V dropped 5 bases and J dropped 0 bases, with 8 bases sitting between them. How the authors handled the data: Using reference gene primer amplification, nucleated cell counts were estimated. The repertoire was sequenced with immunoSEQ multiplex PCR; TCRdb's copy has only in-frame clones and lacks some. V and J calls plus clone size are reproduced from that table; the DNA served to infer D and trimming. The sample lists 330,000 or so clones; roughly 88% were seen once. In terms of age and location, participants ranged from roughly 18 to 95 years and lived in 24 US areas. Donors in Cohort 3 counted as recovered after two negative PCRs, clearance, or symptom resolution.

The chain has TRBV29-1 and TRBJ1-3; D ambiguous. The material sequenced was PBMCs or T cells enriched from blood (not recorded which). The TCR sequence derives from a man aged 30 to 39 who had recovered from COVID-19. CDR3 nucleotide sequence: TGCAGCGTTTTGGAGAGCTCTGGAAACACCATATATTTT. Its protein is CSVLESSGNTIYF.